The next 18 T cell receptor beta chains were all read from a single sample in a study of T cell repertoires in cytomegalovirus infection. These TCRs are of unknown antigen specificity. TCRdb used MiXCR to reprocess the reads, holding one entry per CDR3 protein. The data show around 770,000 distinct CDR3 sequences, about 28% seen once. This sample comprised cultured CD8+ T cells from PBMCs, obtained from culture after CMV antigen stimulation. The receptors were sampled from a human donor in good health (CMV status not recorded). Some clones in this sample may be carry-over from other donors' samples.

This clonotype has a handful of counts. The rearrangement links TRBV7-6 to TRBJ2-2; D is uncertain. Trimming took 4 bases from V and 0 from J, leaving 9 bases between them. The CDR3 is 15 amino acids. The germline V gene encodes CDR1 SGHVS and CDR2 FNYEAQ. The CDR3 reads CASSSPSANTGELFF. CDR3 sequence (DNA): TGTGCCAGCAGCTCCCCGTCCGCGAACACCGGGGAGCTGTTTTTT.

The sample holds one count of this clonotype. The CDR3 DNA is TGCAGTGCCGAGGGGAGCGGGGGCTCCTACAATGAGCAGTTCTTC. It codes for CSAEGSGGSYNEQFF. This chain joins TRBV20-1 and TRBJ2-1; 8 bases map to TRBD2. The V gene end was trimmed by 6 bases and the J gene end by 0 bases; junction bases not matched to a gene: 7. This CDR3 region has 15 residues. Germline V gene lookup returns CDR1 DFQATT and CDR2 SNEGSKA (reference sequence).

This clonotype showed up just a few times. This rearrangement joins TRBV29-1 to TRBJ2-1, with 8 bases that match TRBD2. The CDR3 runs to 16 residues. The ends lost 0 bases at V and 1 base at J; junction bases unmatched: 5. Germline V gene lookup returns CDR1 SQVTM and CDR2 ANQGSEA. CDR3 nucleotide sequence: TGCAGCGTTGAAGATGGTCTAGCGGGTTCCTACAATGAGCAGTTCTTC. Its translation: CSVEDGLAGSYNEQFF.

This clonotype has a handful of counts. This chain uses TRBV5-8 with TRBJ2-7, with D perhaps assigned TRBD1 or TRBD2 (5 bases each). The CDR3 runs 14 residues. Trimming stripped 0 bases from V and 3 bases from J, with 10 bases between. Germline lookup yields CDR1 SGHTS and CDR2 YDEGEE. The CDR3 spells CASSLDGANYEQYV. As DNA, the CDR3 is TGTGCCAGCAGCTTGGACGGGGCGAACTACGAGCAGTACGTC.

For this clonotype: The conserved phenylalanine or tryptophan normally closing the CDR3 is absent here, so this likely arose from a read error. The V gene is TRBV12-5, the J gene TRBJ2-7, with unresolved D. V shed 8 bases and J shed 3 bases, with 11 bases lying between them. Germline assignment: CDR1 LGHNT and CDR2 FRNRAP. This CDR3 has 12 amino acids. The DNA for the CDR3 is TGTGCTAGTAGAGCCGCCGACTACGAGCAGTACTCC. Protein product: CASRAADYEQYS.

This chain's CDR3 is CASRGTGATGELFF. The CDR3 nucleotides are TGTGCCAGCAGAGGGACAGGAGCTACCGGGGAGCTGTTTTTT. V usage is TRBV12-3 or TRBV12-4 and J usage is TRBJ2-2, with 8 bases matching TRBD1. Trimming removed 6 bases from V and 5 bases from J; junction bases left unmatched: 5. The CDR3 loop spans 14 amino acids.

This chain joins TRBV6-1 and TRBJ1-1, with a tentative D call TRBD1 (5 bases). Germline V gene sequence: CDR1 MNHNS, CDR2 SASEGT. V lost 1 base and J 0 bases, leaving 15 bases between the germline ends. The CDR3 extends over 17 amino acids. The CDR3 DNA reads as TGTGCCAGCAGTGAAGAGGGGTCCGGTTTTTTGAACACTGAAGCTTTCTTT. Translated, it gives CASSEEGSGFLNTEAFF.

On this clonotype: The germline gene is not matched at one end of the junction; a read error may be the cause. J is TRBJ2-2 and V is TRBV10-3; 13 bases match TRBD2. This CDR3 contains 17 residues. Germline values: CDR1 ENHRY, CDR2 SYGVKD. The CDR3, as DNA: TGTGCCATCAGTGACCAGACTAGCGGGGGGATTACCGGGGAGCTGCTTTTT. Translated, it gives CAISDQTSGGITGELLF.

This rearrangement joins TRBV6-5 to TRBJ2-3; D tentatively reads TRBD1 or TRBD2 (5 bases each). The germline gives CDR1 MNHEY, CDR2 SVGAGI. The CDR3 covers 16 residues. Trimming took off 6 bases at V and 4 bases at J, with 20 bases between the two ends. In nucleotides, the CDR3 is TGTGCCAGCAGCATGAGATTGGGGGTCCCTCCAGATACGCAGTATTTT. This translates into CASSMRLGVPPDTQYF.

The CDR3 region is CAIETWPDTQYF. CDR3 sequence (DNA): TGTGCCATCGAGACGTGGCCAGATACGCAGTATTTT. The chain has TRBV2 and TRBJ2-3; D unclear. There are 12 residues in the CDR3. The germline gives CDR1 SNHLY, CDR2 FYNNEI. With 10 bases removed from V and 4 bases from J, the gap between germline ends came to 12 bases.

J is TRBJ2-4 and V is TRBV7-4; D perhaps matches TRBD2 (7 bases). Trimming removed 5 bases at V and 6 bases at J, with 17 bases between. This CDR3 has 15 residues. Germline V gene lookup returns CDR1 SGHVT and CDR2 SQSDAQ. As DNA, the CDR3 is TGTGCCAGCAGCCCAAGGGGGGGCGCAGGAAACATTCAGTACTTC. Protein: CASSPRGGAGNIQYF.

V is TRBV5-4 and J is TRBJ1-1, with a tentative D call TRBD1 (5 bases). Germline V gives CDR1 SGHNT, CDR2 YYREEE (reference sequence). V lost 3 bases to trimming and J lost 8 bases, with 17 bases between them. This CDR3 is built from 14 residues. For the CDR3, the DNA is TGTGCCAGCAGCTCCCCGGCTGGGGCCGGAGAAGCTTTCTTT. This sequence encodes CASSSPAGAGEAFF.

Many counts were recorded for this clonotype. The chain uses TRBV7-9 and TRBJ2-3, with 10 bases fitting TRBD2. CDR1 and CDR2 from the germline V gene are SEHNR and FQNEAQ (reference sequence). This CDR3 has 19 residues. V trimming: 5 bases; J trimming: 2 bases; junction bases outside the gene matches: 16. CDR3 region: CASSHHRFLAGDPTDTQYF. The CDR3 nucleotides read TGTGCCAGCAGCCACCATCGATTTCTAGCGGGGGACCCCACAGATACGCAGTATTTT.

With respect to this clonotype: At one boundary the junction diverges from the germline segment, which might be a read error. The V and J genes are TRBV10-3 and TRBJ2-1, with 8 bases matching TRBD2. Germline CDR1 and CDR2: ENHRY and SYGVKD. The CDR3 runs to 14 residues. CDR3 in amino acids: CVIKTGGTYNEQFF. The CDR3 DNA reads as TGTGTCATCAAAACGGGGGGGACCTACAATGAGCAGTTCTTC.

This clonotype was counted between two and nine times. This chain links TRBV4-3 with TRBJ2-2; D gene unclear. The CDR3 contains 17 residues. Trimming took 4 bases from V and 0 from J, leaving 15 bases between them. Germline V gene data show CDR1 as LGHNA and CDR2 as YSLEER. DNA for the CDR3: TGCGCCAGCAGCCCCTATGTCGGGCAGCCGAACACCGGGGAGCTGTTTTTT. Its translation: CASSPYVGQPNTGELFF.

This clonotype was seen only a few times. The rearrangement links TRBV7-9 to TRBJ2-2; the match to TRBD2 covers 10 bases. This CDR3 contains 15 residues. Germline-derived CDR1 and CDR2 are SEHNR and FQNEAQ (reference sequence). V dropped 4 bases and J dropped 5; count of bases not matched to a gene: 4. CDR3 DNA sequence: TGTGCCAGCAGCTACGTTAGCGGGGGGACCGGGGAGCTGTTTTTT. It yields the protein CASSYVSGGTGELFF.

Comments on this clonotype: Possible read error: a much larger clone is one base away. This chain uses TRBV4-1 with TRBJ2-1, with TRBD2 identical over 9 bases. The V gene's germline CDR1 is MGHRA and CDR2 YSYEKL. The CDR3 contains 16 residues. J lost 0 bases, V lost 0 bases, and 0 bases had no gene match. CDR3 residues: CASSQEAGGSYNEQFF. The CDR3 DNA reads as TGCGCCAGCAGCCAAGAAGCGGGGGGCTCCTACAATGAGCAGTTCTTC.

The chain employs TRBV5-1 and TRBJ1-5; D call uncertain. V was trimmed by 2 bases and J by 5 bases, leaving 11 bases between them. The germline gives CDR1 SGHRS, CDR2 YFSETQ. The CDR3 contains 14 residues. The CDR3 is CASSFSGSDQPQHF. CDR3 bases: TGCGCCAGCAGCTTCTCGGGATCAGATCAGCCCCAGCATTTT.